What follows are 32 T cell receptor beta chains derived from one specimen sequenced in a study of blood T cell repertoires in COVID-19. Only in-frame clones appear in the TCRdb table, and some are missing; sequencing was by immunoSEQ multiplex PCR. The table shows around 380,000 clones, with about 87% occurring only once. Specimen: PBMCs or T cells enriched from blood (not recorded which). These receptors were collected from a man between 25 and 39 years old who had recovered from COVID-19.

The rearrangement joins TRBV19 to TRBJ1-2; perhaps TRBD1 as D (5 bases). Germline loops: CDR1 LNHDA, CDR2 SQIVND (reference sequence). The CDR3 contains 14 residues. The V end lost 6 bases, the J end lost 5 bases, and 16 bases lay between the germline ends. For the CDR3, the DNA is TGTGCCAGTAGCCCCGGGGGACCTGTATATGGCTACACCTTC. It codes for CASSPGGPVYGYTF.

The rearrangement uses TRBV5-1 and TRBJ2-1; no reliable D call. From germline, CDR1 is SGHRS and CDR2 YFSETQ. Between the trimmed V and J ends, which lost 4 bases and 6 bases, there was a span of 14 bases. The CDR3 length is 14 residues. CDR3 nucleotide sequence: TGCGCCAGCAGCCCTACACTAAGTTTCAATGAGCAGTTCTTC. This codes for CASSPTLSFNEQFF.

The chain combines TRBV25-1 with TRBJ2-1; TRBD1 matches at 8 bases. This CDR3 has 14 residues. The V segment lost 7 bases and the J segment 1 base; nucleotides outside the gene matches: 3. Germline V lookup: CDR1 MGHDK, CDR2 SYGVNS. The CDR3 coding sequence is TGTGCCAGCACCACAGGGGGATCCTACAATGAGCAGTTCTTC. Encoded protein: CASTTGGSYNEQFF. Drawing the rest from reference TRBV25-1 and TRBJ2-1, the complete variable domain is EADIYQTPRYLVIGTGKKITLECSQTMGHDKMYWYQQDPGMELHLIHYSYGVNSTEKGDLSSESTVSRIRTEHFPLTLESARPSHTSQYLCASTTGGSYNEQFFGPGTRLTVL.

The chain recombines TRBV2 with TRBJ2-3, with 8 bases identical to TRBD2. Germline V gene lookup returns CDR1 SNHLY and CDR2 FYNNEI. V lost 9 bases and J lost 2; bases outside the gene matches: 4. The CDR3 sequence is 13 residues long. CDR3: CASCGGPTDTQYF. CDR3 in DNA: TGTGCCAGTTGCGGGGGGCCCACAGATACGCAGTATTTT.

The chain combines TRBV5-1 with TRBJ1-1; 8 bases match TRBD1. This CDR3 spans 13 amino acids. With V trimmed by 4 bases and J by 7 bases, 6 bases remained unmatched. Germline V gene sequence: CDR1 SGHRS, CDR2 YFSETQ. The CDR3 DNA sequence: TGCGCCAGCAGCCCGGGGACAGGCCTTGAAGCTTTCTTT. Residues: CASSPGTGLEAFF.

The genes are TRBV3-1 (or the pseudogene TRBV3-2) and TRBJ1-1; 8 bases fit TRBD1. The CDR3 loop spans 15 amino acids. Per the germline V gene, CDR1 is LGHDT and CDR2 is YNNKEL (reference sequence). Losses at the gene ends were 2 bases for V and 6 bases for J; bases not matched to a gene: 8. CDR3 sequence reads: CASSQLGQAWAEAFF. The DNA for the CDR3 is TGTGCCAGCAGCCAACTGGGACAGGCTTGGGCTGAAGCTTTCTTT.

This CDR3 is CASTPQGGIHGYTF. The CDR3 coding sequence is TGTGCCAGTACTCCACAGGGTGGGATCCATGGCTACACCTTC. This sequence joins TRBV19 and TRBJ1-2, with D maybe TRBD1 (6 bases). V gave up 7 bases and J gave up 6 bases, with 18 bases separating them. CDR3 size: 14 residues. Germline loops: CDR1 LNHDA, CDR2 SQIVND (reference sequence). Full variable domain (remainder filled in from reference TRBV19 and TRBJ1-2): DGGITQSPKYLFRKEGQNVTLSCEQNLNHDAMYWYRQDPGQGLRLIYYSQIVNDFQKGDIAEGYSVSREKKESFPLTVTSAQKNPTAFYLCASTPQGGIHGYTFGSGTRLTVV.

The table lists this clone with a count of one. DNA for the CDR3: TGTGCCAGGCCACAGGGAACGGGAGGCTACACCTTC. The encoded protein is CARPQGTGGYTF. The V and J genes are TRBV2 and TRBJ1-2, with a tentative D call TRBD1 (6 bases). V was pared by 9 bases and J by 8 bases, with 16 bases between. CDR1 is SNHLY and CDR2 is FYNNEI in the germline V gene. The CDR3 runs 12 residues. The full variable domain, completed using reference TRBV2 and TRBJ1-2, is EPEVTQTPSHQVTQMGQEVILRCVPISNHLYFYWYRQILGQKVEFLVSFYNNEISEKSEIFDDQFSVERPDGSNFTLKIRSTKLEDSAMYFCARPQGTGGYTFGSGTRLTVV.

The V and J genes are TRBV3-1 (or the pseudogene TRBV3-2) and TRBJ2-1; possibly TRBD1 for D (7 bases). Germline V gene sequence: CDR1 LGHDT, CDR2 YNNKEL (reference sequence). The V and J ends lost 8 bases and 4 bases respectively, with 15 bases between them. CDR3 length equals 14 residues. The CDR3 sequence: CASHPGGYYNEQFF. CDR3 nucleotide sequence: TGTGCCAGCCACCCAGGGGGGTATTACAATGAGCAGTTCTTC.

The CDR3 DNA is TGTGCCTGGAGTCCTCGACTTACAGATACGCAGTATTTT. Translation gives CAWSPRLTDTQYF. V usage is TRBV30 and J usage is TRBJ2-3; D is unresolved. The germline V and J ends were trimmed by 2 bases and 3 bases, with 9 bases remaining between them. The germline V gene has CDR1 GTSNPN and CDR2 SVGIG (reference sequence). This CDR3 has 13 amino acids. The full variable domain, completed using reference TRBV30 and TRBJ2-3, is SQTIHQWPATLVQPVGSPLSLECTVEGTSNPNLYWYRQAAGRGLQLLFYSVGIGQISSEVPQNLSASRPQDRQFILSSKKLLLSDSGFYLCAWSPRLTDTQYFGPGTRLTVL.

The rearrangement joins TRBV18 to TRBJ1-6, with TRBD1 as a possible D gene (5 bases). Looked up from germline, CDR1 is KGHSH and CDR2 is LQKENI. This CDR3 is built from 15 residues. Trimming removed 5 bases at V and 7 bases at J, with 15 bases between. The CDR3 loop is CASSVTALGNSPLHF. The CDR3 DNA sequence: TGTGCCAGCTCAGTGACAGCCCTCGGCAATTCACCCCTCCACTTT. Combining the CDR3 with reference TRBV18 and TRBJ1-6 gives the whole variable domain NAGVMQNPRHLVRRRGQEARLRCSPMKGHSHVYWYRQLPEEGLKFMVYLQKENIIDESGMPKERFSAEFPKEGPSILRIQQVVRGDSAAYFCASSVTALGNSPLHFGNGTRLTVT.

DNA of the CDR3: TGTGCCAGCAGTTCCCACTACAGGGGGGAGGATGAAGCTTTCTTT. It yields the protein CASSSHYRGEDEAFF. J is TRBJ1-1 and V is TRBV6-5; 8 positions match TRBD1. J gave up 7 bases and V 4 bases, and 11 bases lay outside the gene matches. This CDR3 is built from 15 residues. Germline CDR1 reads MNHEY; CDR2 reads SVGAGI.

The chain links TRBV9 to TRBJ2-2; maybe TRBD2 (6 bases). This CDR3 comprises 16 residues. V was trimmed by 4 bases and J by 0 bases, leaving 13 bases between them. CDR1 and CDR2 (germline): SGDLS, YYNGEE. The chain's CDR3 is CASSFSGTSNTGELFF. As DNA, the CDR3 is TGTGCCAGCAGCTTTTCCGGGACTTCGAACACCGGGGAGCTGTTTTTT.

The chain has TRBV5-3 and TRBJ1-5; D remains ambiguous. TRBV5-3 is an ORF; its function is uncertain. V lost 10 bases and J lost 4, with 9 bases in between. CDR3 length: 11 amino acids. The DNA of the CDR3 is TGTGCCGCCTCGGGAAATCAGCCCCAGCATTTT. The encoded protein is CAASGNQPQHF.

V gene TRBV9 combines with J gene TRBJ1-1; 7 nucleotides align to TRBD1. J lost 1 base, V lost 4 bases, and 10 bases had no gene match. The germline CDR1 and CDR2 sequences are SGDLS and YYNGEE. This CDR3 region has 16 residues. Here the CDR3 reads CASSLLPGQKNTEAFF. DNA for the CDR3: TGTGCCAGCAGCTTATTACCGGGACAGAAGAACACTGAAGCTTTCTTT.

The chain recombines TRBV4-1 with TRBJ2-5, with 14 positions matching TRBD2. Trimming took 4 bases from V and 2 from J; bases not matched to a gene: 3. The length of the CDR3 is 16 residues. In germline, CDR1 is MGHRA, CDR2 YSYEKL. The CDR3 coding sequence is TGCGCCAGCAGCCGGGGACTAGCGGGGGTTCAAGAGACCCAGTACTTC. Protein: CASSRGLAGVQETQYF.

This clone was seen only once. The same CDR3 arises from other DNA sequences in this sample as well. J is TRBJ1-5 and V is TRBV2; the match to TRBD1 covers 11 bases. The CDR3 contains 14 residues. V lost 8 bases and J lost 4; bases outside the gene matches: 4. The germline CDR1 and CDR2 sequences are SNHLY and FYNNEI. The CDR3 DNA follows: TGTGCCAGCTCCGGGACAGGGGGAAATCAGCCCCAGCATTTT. Its protein product is CASSGTGGNQPQHF.

Comment on this clone: The sample has other DNA sequences that encode this CDR3 too. This chain links TRBV29-1 with TRBJ1-3, with D maybe TRBD1 (6 bases). V gave up 4 bases and J gave up 0 bases, with 7 bases separating them. Per germline, CDR1 SQVTM and CDR2 ANQGSEA. The CDR3 is made up of 13 amino acids. Written as DNA, the CDR3 is TGCAGCGTTGGGACAGCCTCTGGAAACACCATATATTTT. Protein sequence: CSVGTASGNTIYF.

V is TRBV5-6 and J is TRBJ2-1, with D unclear. Trimming took 0 bases from V and 2 from J, leaving 12 bases between them. The length of the CDR3 is 16 residues. Germline CDR1 and CDR2: SGHDT and YYEEEE. The DNA of the CDR3 is TGTGCCAGCAGCTTGGATGGGCAGGCAGCCTACAATGAGCAGTTCTTC. It translates to CASSLDGQAAYNEQFF.

The gene calls are TRBV11-2 and TRBJ1-4; D possibly corresponds to TRBD1 (5 bases). V was cut by 3 bases and J by 4 bases, with 12 bases left in between. CDR3 size: 15 residues. Germline CDR1 SGHAT, CDR2 FQNNGV. CDR3 sequence: CASSLYRRGNEKLFF. The DNA for the CDR3 is TGTGCCAGCAGCTTGTACAGGCGGGGTAATGAAAAACTGTTTTTT. The complete variable domain, with remaining parts taken from reference TRBV11-2 and TRBJ1-4, reads EAGVAQSPRYKIIEKRQSVAFWCNPISGHATLYWYQQILGQGPKLLIQFQNNGVVDDSQLPKDRFSAERLKGVDSTLKIQPAKLEDSAVYLCASSLYRRGNEKLFFGSGTQLSVL.

The rearrangement uses TRBV2 and TRBJ2-2; D remains ambiguous. The germline CDR1 and CDR2 sequences are SNHLY and FYNNEI. Trimming left V 6 bases short and J 8 bases short, with 13 bases between. The CDR3 has 13 amino acids. CDR3 coding DNA: TGTGCCAGCAGAGTAACGCCTCGGGGGGAGCTGTTTTTT. Its translation is CASRVTPRGELFF. Full variable domain (rest looked up from reference TRBV2 and TRBJ2-2): EPEVTQTPSHQVTQMGQEVILRCVPISNHLYFYWYRQILGQKVEFLVSFYNNEISEKSEIFDDQFSVERPDGSNFTLKIRSTKLEDSAMYFCASRVTPRGELFFGEGSRLTVL.

The chain has TRBV7-2 and TRBJ2-5; D not certain. The CDR3 contains 14 residues. V was pared by 7 bases and J by 4 bases, with 16 bases between. Germline assignment: CDR1 SGHTA and CDR2 FQGNSA. The CDR3, as DNA: TGTGCCAGCACCCCTCCCCTATTGGTAGAGACCCAGTACTTC. Its translation: CASTPPLLVETQYF.

The chain is built from TRBV27 and TRBJ1-1; no firm D call. Germline loops: CDR1 MNHEY, CDR2 SMNVEV (reference sequence). The CDR3 is 13 amino acids. The V end was cut by 1 base, the J end by 5 bases, with 8 bases between. In DNA, the CDR3 is TGTGCCAGCAGTTTATGGGAGGGTACTGAAGCTTTCTTT. It yields the protein CASSLWEGTEAFF.

The J gene is TRBJ1-2, the V gene TRBV11-2; 7 bases map to TRBD1. Germline loops: CDR1 SGHAT, CDR2 FQNNGV. The J segment lost 7 bases and the V segment lost 1 base, leaving 3 bases of the junction unmatched. This CDR3 has 13 amino acids. The chain's CDR3 is CASSLGDRAGYTF. CDR3 sequence (DNA): TGTGCCAGCAGCTTAGGCGACAGGGCTGGCTACACCTTC.

This chain connects TRBV6-5 to TRBJ1-1; TRBD1 might be the D (5 bases). The CDR3 has 13 residues. The V gene's germline CDR1 is MNHEY and CDR2 SVGAGI. V lost 8 bases and J 4 bases, leaving 14 bases between the germline ends. CDR3 bases: TGTGCCAGCGGGGGGTGGGGTAGCACTGAAGCTTTCTTT. Translating gives CASGGWGSTEAFF.

The chain joins TRBV18 to TRBJ1-1; D gene unclear. V was cut by 4 bases and J by 0 bases, with 15 bases left in between. Germline V gene data show CDR1 as KGHSH and CDR2 as LQKENI. This CDR3 is built from 16 residues. CDR3 nucleotides: TGTGCCAGCTCACGCACCTTTGTCCCTATGAACACTGAAGCTTTCTTT. As protein: CASSRTFVPMNTEAFF.

The chain recombines TRBV27 with TRBJ2-7, with D possibly matching TRBD2 (6 bases). Trimming stripped 5 bases from V and 0 bases from J, with 23 bases between. CDR3 size: 18 residues. CDR1 is MNHEY and CDR2 is SMNVEV in the germline V gene (reference sequence). CDR3 amino acids: CASSRGGAEMLNSYEQYF. CDR3 sequence (DNA): TGTGCCAGCAGTCGAGGCGGGGCTGAGATGTTAAACTCCTACGAGCAGTACTTC.

The genes are TRBV12-3 or TRBV12-4 and TRBJ1-6, with 10 bases matching TRBD1. This CDR3 has 13 residues. V dropped 4 bases and J dropped 13; count of bases not matched to a gene: 4. The CDR3 bases are TGTGCCAGCAGTTACACGGACAGGGGGCCCCTCCACTTT. It yields the protein CASSYTDRGPLHF.

This chain joins TRBV7-6 and TRBJ1-1, with D possibly TRBD1 on 5 matching bases. The CDR3 has 16 residues. V was clipped by 5 bases and J by 4 bases, with 20 bases between them. CDR1 SGHVS and CDR2 FNYEAQ come from the germline V gene. CDR3 protein: CASSRPGGATTTEAFF. Here the CDR3 DNA reads TGTGCCAGCAGCCGACCCGGCGGGGCGACTACCACTGAAGCTTTCTTT.

This chain joins TRBV29-1 and TRBJ1-2; 7 nucleotides align to TRBD1. CDR1 and CDR2 (germline): SQVTM, ANQGSEA. With V trimmed by 2 bases and J by 5 bases, 8 bases remained unmatched. This CDR3 has 14 amino acids. CDR3 sequence (DNA): TGCAGCGTTGAATCCTTAGGGGGCCAATATGGCTACACCTTC. Encoded protein: CSVESLGGQYGYTF. The whole variable domain, filled in from reference TRBV29-1 and TRBJ1-2, reads SAVISQKPSRDICQRGTSLTIQCQVDSQVTMMFWYRQQPGQSLTLIATANQGSEATYESGFVIDKFPISRPNLTFSTLTVSNMSPEDSSIYLCSVESLGGQYGYTFGSGTRLTVV.

This chain connects TRBV11-3 to TRBJ2-1; no firm D call. The CDR3 has 15 amino acids. Between the trimmed V and J ends, which lost 1 base and 7 bases, there was a span of 14 bases. The germline gives CDR1 SGHNT, CDR2 YENEEA. The CDR3 DNA is TGTGCCAGCAGCTTAGCCGCGACACAGCTAAATGAGCAGTTCTTC. It codes for CASSLAATQLNEQFF.

V is TRBV30 and J is TRBJ1-5; 8 nucleotides match TRBD1. The CDR3 runs to 15 residues. V shed 2 bases, J shed 1 base, and the junction held 4 bases outside the gene matches. Germline V gene data show CDR1 as GTSNPN and CDR2 as SVGIG (reference sequence). CDR3 nucleotide sequence: TGTGCCTGGAGTTTCCGGGACAGGAGCAATCAGCCCCAGCATTTT. It is translated as CAWSFRDRSNQPQHF.